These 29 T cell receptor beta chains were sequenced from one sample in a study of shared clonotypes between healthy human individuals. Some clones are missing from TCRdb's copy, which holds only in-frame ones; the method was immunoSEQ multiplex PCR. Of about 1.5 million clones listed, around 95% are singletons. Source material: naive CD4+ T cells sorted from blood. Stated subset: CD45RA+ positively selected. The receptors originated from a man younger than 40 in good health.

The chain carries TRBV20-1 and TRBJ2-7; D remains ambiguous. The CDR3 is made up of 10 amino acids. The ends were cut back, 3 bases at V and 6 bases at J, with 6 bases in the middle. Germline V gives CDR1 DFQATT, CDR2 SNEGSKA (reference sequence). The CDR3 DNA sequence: TGCAGTGCTAGCCACTTCGAGCAGTACTTC. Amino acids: CSASHFEQYF.

Here the CDR3 reads CASSLNDWQFF. The CDR3 DNA is TGCGCCAGCAGCTTGAATGATTGGCAGTTCTTC. The chain links TRBV5-1 to TRBJ2-1, with D unresolved. Germline V lookup: CDR1 SGHRS, CDR2 YFSETQ. V was clipped by 1 base and J by 12 bases, with 8 bases between them. This CDR3 has 11 residues.

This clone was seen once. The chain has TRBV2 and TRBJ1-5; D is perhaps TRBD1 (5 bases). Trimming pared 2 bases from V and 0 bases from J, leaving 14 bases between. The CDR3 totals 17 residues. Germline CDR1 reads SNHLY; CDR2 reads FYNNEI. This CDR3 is CASSELGTANSNQPQHF. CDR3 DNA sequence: TGTGCCAGCAGTGAACTCGGGACGGCTAATAGCAATCAGCCCCAGCATTTT.

The CDR3 reads CASSERTPKEFF. For the CDR3, the DNA is TGTGCCAGCAGTGAAAGGACCCCCAAGGAGTTCTTC. This chain links TRBV2 with TRBJ2-1; no reliable D call. The CDR3 contains 12 residues. V was clipped by 2 bases and J by 14 bases, with 13 bases between them. Germline values: CDR1 SNHLY, CDR2 FYNNEI. The variable domain in full, completed from reference TRBV2 and TRBJ2-1, reads EPEVTQTPSHQVTQMGQEVILRCVPISNHLYFYWYRQILGQKVEFLVSFYNNEISEKSEIFDDQFSVERPDGSNFTLKIRSTKLEDSAMYFCASSERTPKEFFGPGTRLTVL.

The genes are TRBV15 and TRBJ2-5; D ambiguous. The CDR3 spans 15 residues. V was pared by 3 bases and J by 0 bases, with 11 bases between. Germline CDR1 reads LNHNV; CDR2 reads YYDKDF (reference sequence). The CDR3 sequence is CATSSSSANQETQYF. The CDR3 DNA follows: TGTGCCACCAGCAGTAGTTCAGCCAACCAAGAGACCCAGTACTTC.

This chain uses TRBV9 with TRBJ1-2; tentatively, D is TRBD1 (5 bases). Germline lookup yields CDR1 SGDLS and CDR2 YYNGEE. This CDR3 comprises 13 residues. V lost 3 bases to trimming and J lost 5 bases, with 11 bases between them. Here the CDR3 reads CASSAQGWYGYTF. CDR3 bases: TGTGCCAGCAGCGCCCAGGGTTGGTATGGCTACACCTTC.

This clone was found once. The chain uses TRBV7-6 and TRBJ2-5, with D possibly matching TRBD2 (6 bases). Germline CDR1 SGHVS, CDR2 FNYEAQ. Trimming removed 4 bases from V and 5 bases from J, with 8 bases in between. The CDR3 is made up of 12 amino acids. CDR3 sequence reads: CASSWGVETQYF. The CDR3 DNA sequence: TGTGCCAGCAGCTGGGGGGTGGAGACCCAGTACTTC.

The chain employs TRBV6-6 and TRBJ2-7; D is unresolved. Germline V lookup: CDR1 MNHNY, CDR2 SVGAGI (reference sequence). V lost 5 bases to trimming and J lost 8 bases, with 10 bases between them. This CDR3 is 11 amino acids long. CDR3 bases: TGTGCCAGCAGTCTCGCCGGACAGCAGTACTTC. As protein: CASSLAGQQYF.

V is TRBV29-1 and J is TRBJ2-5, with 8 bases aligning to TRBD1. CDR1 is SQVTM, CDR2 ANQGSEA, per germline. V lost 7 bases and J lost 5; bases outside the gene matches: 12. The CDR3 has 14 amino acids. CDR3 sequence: CSAERTGYRETQYF. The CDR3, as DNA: TGCAGCGCCGAAAGGACAGGGTACCGGGAGACCCAGTACTTC. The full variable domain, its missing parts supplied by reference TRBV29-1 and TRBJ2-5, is SAVISQKPSRDICQRGTSLTIQCQVDSQVTMMFWYRQQPGQSLTLIATANQGSEATYESGFVIDKFPISRPNLTFSTLTVSNMSPEDSSIYLCSAERTGYRETQYFGPGTRLLVL.

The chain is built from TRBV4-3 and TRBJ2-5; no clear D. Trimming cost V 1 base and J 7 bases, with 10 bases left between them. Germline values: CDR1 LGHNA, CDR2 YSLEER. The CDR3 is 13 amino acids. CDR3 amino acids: CASSQGGGWTQYF. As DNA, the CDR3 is TGCGCCAGCAGCCAAGGGGGTGGGTGGACCCAGTACTTC.

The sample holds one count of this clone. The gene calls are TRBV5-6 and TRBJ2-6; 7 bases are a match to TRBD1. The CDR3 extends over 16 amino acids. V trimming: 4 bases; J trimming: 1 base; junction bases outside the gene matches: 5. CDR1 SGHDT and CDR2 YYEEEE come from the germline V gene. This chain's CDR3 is CASSVSTGSGANVLTF. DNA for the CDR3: TGTGCCAGCAGCGTTTCGACAGGGTCTGGGGCCAACGTCCTGACTTTC.

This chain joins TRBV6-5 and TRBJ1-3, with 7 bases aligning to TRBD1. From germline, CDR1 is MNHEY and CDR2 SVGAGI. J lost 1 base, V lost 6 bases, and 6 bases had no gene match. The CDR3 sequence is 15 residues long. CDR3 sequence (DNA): TGTGCCAGCAGCCAGGGGGGCATATCTGGAAACACCATATATTTT. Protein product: CASSQGGISGNTIYF.

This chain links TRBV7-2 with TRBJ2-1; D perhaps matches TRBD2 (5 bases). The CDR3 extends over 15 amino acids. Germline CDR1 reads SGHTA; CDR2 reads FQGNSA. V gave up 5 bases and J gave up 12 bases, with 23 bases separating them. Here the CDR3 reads CASSLRLALGIRQFF. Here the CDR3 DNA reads TGTGCCAGCAGCCTCAGGCTAGCATTGGGCATACGGCAGTTCTTC.

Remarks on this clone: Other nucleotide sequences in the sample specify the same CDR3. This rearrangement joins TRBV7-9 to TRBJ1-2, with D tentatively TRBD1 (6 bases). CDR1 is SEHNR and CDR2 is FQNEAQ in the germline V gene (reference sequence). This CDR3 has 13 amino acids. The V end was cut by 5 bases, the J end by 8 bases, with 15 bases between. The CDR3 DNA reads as TGTGCCAGCAGCCTGGCGGGGGCGCGGGGCTACACCTTC. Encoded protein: CASSLAGARGYTF.

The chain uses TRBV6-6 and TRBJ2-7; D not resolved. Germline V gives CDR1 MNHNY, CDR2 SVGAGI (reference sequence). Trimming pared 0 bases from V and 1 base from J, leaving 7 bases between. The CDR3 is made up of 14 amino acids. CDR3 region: CASSYSGDSYEQYF. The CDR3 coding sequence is TGTGCCAGCAGTTACTCTGGGGATTCCTACGAGCAGTACTTC.

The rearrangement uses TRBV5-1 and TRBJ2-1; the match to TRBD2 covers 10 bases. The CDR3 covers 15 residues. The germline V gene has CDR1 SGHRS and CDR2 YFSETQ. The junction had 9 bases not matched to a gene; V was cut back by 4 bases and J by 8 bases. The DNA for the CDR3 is TGCGCCAGCAGCCCGGGGGTAGCGGGAGGCTATGAGCAGTTCTTC. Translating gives CASSPGVAGGYEQFF. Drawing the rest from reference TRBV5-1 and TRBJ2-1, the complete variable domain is KAGVTQTPRYLIKTRGQQVTLSCSPISGHRSVSWYQQTPGQGLQFLFEYFSETQRNKGNFPGRFSGRQFSNSRSEMNVSTLELGDSALYLCASSPGVAGGYEQFFGPGTRLTVL.

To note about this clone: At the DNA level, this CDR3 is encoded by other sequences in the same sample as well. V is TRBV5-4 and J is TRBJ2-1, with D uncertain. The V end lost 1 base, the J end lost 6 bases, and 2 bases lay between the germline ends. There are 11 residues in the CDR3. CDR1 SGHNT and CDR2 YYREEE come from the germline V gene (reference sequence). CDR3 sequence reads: CASSLSNEQFF. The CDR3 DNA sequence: TGTGCCAGCAGCTTGAGCAATGAGCAGTTCTTC.

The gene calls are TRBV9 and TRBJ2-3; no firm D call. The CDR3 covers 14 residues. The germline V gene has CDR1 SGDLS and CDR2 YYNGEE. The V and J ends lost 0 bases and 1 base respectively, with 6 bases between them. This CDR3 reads CASSVGWRTDTQYF. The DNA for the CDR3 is TGTGCCAGCAGCGTAGGTTGGCGCACAGATACGCAGTATTTT.

CDR3 loop: CAWSYRSSGNTIYF. The CDR3 DNA sequence: TGTGCCTGGAGTTACAGGAGCTCTGGAAACACCATATATTTT. This chain joins TRBV30 and TRBJ1-3; D might be TRBD1 (5 bases). Looked up from germline, CDR1 is GTSNPN and CDR2 is SVGIG (reference sequence). The CDR3 length is 14 residues. Trimming took off 2 bases at V and 0 bases at J, with 8 bases between the two ends.

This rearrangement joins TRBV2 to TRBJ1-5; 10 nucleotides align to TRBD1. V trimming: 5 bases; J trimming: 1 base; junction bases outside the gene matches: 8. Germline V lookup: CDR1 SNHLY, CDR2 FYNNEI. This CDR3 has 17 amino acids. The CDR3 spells CASSSGQGIFSNQPQHF. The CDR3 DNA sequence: TGTGCCAGCAGTTCGGGACAGGGGATTTTCAGCAATCAGCCCCAGCATTTT.

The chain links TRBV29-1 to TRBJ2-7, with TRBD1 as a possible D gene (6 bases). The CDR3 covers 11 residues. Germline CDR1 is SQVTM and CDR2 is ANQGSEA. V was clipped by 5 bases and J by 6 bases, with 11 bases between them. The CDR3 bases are TGCAGCGTTCCAGGGGCGGGCGAGCAGTACTTC. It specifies CSVPGAGEQYF.

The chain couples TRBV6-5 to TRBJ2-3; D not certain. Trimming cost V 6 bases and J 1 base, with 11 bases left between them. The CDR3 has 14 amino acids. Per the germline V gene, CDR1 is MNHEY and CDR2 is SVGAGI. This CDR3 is CASRTPLRTDTQYF. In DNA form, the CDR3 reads TGTGCCAGCAGGACCCCACTTCGCACAGATACGCAGTATTTT.

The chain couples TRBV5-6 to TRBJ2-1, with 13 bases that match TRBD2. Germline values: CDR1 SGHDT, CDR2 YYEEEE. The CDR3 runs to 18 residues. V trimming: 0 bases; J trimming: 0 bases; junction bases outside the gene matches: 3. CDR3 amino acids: CASSLAGTSGASYNEQFF. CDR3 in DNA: TGTGCCAGCAGCTTGGCTGGGACTAGCGGGGCCTCCTACAATGAGCAGTTCTTC. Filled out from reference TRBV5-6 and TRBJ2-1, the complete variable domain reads DAGVTQSPTHLIKTRGQQVTLRCSPKSGHDTVSWYQQALGQGPQFIFQYYEEEERQRGNFPDRFSGHQFPNYSSELNVNALLLGDSALYLCASSLAGTSGASYNEQFFGPGTRLTVL.

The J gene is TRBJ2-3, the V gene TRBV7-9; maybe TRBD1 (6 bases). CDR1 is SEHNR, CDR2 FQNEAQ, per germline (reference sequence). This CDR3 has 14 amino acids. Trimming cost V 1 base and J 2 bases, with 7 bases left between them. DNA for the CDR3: TGTGCCAGCAGCTTAGTGGGGGCCACAGATACGCAGTATTTT. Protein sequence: CASSLVGATDTQYF.

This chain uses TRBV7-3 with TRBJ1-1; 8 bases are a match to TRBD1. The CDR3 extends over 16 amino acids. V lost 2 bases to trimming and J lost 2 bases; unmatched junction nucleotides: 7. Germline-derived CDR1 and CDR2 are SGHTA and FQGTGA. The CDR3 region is CASSLAGTGVNTEAFF. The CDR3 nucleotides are TGTGCCAGCAGCTTAGCCGGGACAGGAGTCAACACTGAAGCTTTCTTT.

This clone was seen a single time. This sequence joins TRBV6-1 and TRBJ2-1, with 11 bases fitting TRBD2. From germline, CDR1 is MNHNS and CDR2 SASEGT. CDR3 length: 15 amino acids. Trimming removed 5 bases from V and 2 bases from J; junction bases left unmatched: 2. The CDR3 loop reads CASSLAGGTYNEQFF. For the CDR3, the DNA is TGTGCCAGCAGTTTAGCGGGAGGGACCTACAATGAGCAGTTCTTC.

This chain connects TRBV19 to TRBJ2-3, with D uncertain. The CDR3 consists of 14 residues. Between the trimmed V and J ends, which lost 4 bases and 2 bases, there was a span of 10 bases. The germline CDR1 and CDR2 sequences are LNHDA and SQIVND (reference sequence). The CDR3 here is CASSTGRITDTQYF. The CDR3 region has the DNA TGTGCCAGTAGTACCGGACGGATCACAGATACGCAGTATTTT.

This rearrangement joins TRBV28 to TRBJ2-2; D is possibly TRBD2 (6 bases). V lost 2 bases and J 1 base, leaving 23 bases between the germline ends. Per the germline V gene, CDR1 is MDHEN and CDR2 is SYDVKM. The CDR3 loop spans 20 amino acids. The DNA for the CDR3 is TGTGCCAGCAGTTTACCCGTTTGGGGGTCAAAGCGGGTGAACACCGGGGAGCTGTTTTTT. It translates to CASSLPVWGSKRVNTGELFF.

CDR3 DNA sequence: TGTGCCAGCTCACCACCCAGGGGGCGCGATGAAAAACTGTTTTTT. Residues: CASSPPRGRDEKLFF. This sequence joins TRBV18 and TRBJ1-4; 8 bases align to TRBD1. The V segment lost 0 bases and the J segment 6 bases; nucleotides outside the gene matches: 3. Germline-derived CDR1 and CDR2 are KGHSH and LQKENI. The CDR3 is 15 amino acids.